This entry is about one TCR beta chain. Antigen unknown. The data originate from a study of regulatory T cells in long-lasting Graves disease. About the study: Newly diagnosed Graves' patients took antithyroid drugs under 3 months.

Both iRepertoire HTBI primers and Arm-PCR of CDR3 regions were used to build the TCR beta libraries. As processed by the authors: Sample data revealed fewer than 70 TRBV and roughly 13 TRBJ segments. TCRdb reprocessed the multiplex PCR reads with MiXCR, giving one entry per CDR3 protein. TCRdb, rather than the study authors, made the V and J calls. Among around 420,000 distinct CDR3 sequences listed, 15% were seen once. As to time point: newly diagnosed GD, antithyroid drugs for less than 3 months. There was RNA extracted from PBMCs, and the TCR library was made from it. A volume of 7 to 9.5 milliliters of peripheral blood was collected in EDTA tubes. From germline, CDR1 is ENHRY and CDR2 SYGVKD. Trimming took 7 bases from V and 1 from J, leaving 10 bases between them. The CDR3 consists of 14 residues. Whole-study findings and limits: Persistent cases of Graves' showed reduced TCR diversity relative to newly diagnosed patients.

These data were also reused for a study on T cells in Graves' hyperthyroidism and ophthalmopathy.

The sequence came from a woman in her thirties or forties with Graves disease. The sample in question was peripheral blood mononuclear cells (PBMCs), obtained at new diagnosis, from a patient treated with antithyroid drugs. This chain joins TRBV10-3 and TRBJ2-2; a possible D gene is TRBD1 (6 bases). CDR3 coding DNA: TGTGCCATCACCATGGACAGGAACACCGGGGAGCTGTTTTTT. Translating gives CAITMDRNTGELFF.